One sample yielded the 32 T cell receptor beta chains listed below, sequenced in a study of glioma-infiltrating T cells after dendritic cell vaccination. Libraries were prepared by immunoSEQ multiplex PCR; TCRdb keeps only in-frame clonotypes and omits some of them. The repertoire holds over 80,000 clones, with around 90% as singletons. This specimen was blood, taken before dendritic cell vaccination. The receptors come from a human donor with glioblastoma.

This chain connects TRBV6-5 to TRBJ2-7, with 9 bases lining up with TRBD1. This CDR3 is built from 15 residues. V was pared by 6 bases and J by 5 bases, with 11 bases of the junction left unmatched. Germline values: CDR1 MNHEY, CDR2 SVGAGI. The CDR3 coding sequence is TGTGCCAGCAGCACACCCCCCGGGACAGGGAACGAGCAGTACTTC. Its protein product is CASSTPPGTGNEQYF.

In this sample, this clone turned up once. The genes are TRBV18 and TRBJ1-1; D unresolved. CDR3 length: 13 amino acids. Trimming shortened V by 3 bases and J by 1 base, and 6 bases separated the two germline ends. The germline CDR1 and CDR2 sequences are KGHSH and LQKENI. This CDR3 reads CASSPAENTEAFF. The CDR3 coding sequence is TGTGCCAGCTCACCGGCGGAGAACACTGAAGCTTTCTTT.

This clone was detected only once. The CDR3 DNA sequence: TGTGCCACACAGGAATCCTACGAGCAGTACTTC. It is translated as CATQESYEQYF. This chain uses TRBV6-1 with TRBJ2-7; maybe TRBD1 (5 bases). CDR1 is MNHNS, CDR2 SASEGT, per germline. This CDR3 has 11 amino acids. Trimming left V 10 bases short and J 1 base short, with 8 bases between.

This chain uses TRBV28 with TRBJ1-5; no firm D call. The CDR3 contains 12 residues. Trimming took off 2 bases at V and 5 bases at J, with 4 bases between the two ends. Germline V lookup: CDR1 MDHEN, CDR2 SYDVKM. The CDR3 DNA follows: TGTGCCAGCAGTTTACCCTATCAGCCCCAGCATTTT. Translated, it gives CASSLPYQPQHF. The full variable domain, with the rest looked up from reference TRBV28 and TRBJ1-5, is DVKVTQSSRYLVKRTGEKVFLECVQDMDHENMFWYRQDPGLGLRLIYFSYDVKMKEKGDIPEGYSVSREKKERFSLILESASTNQTSMYLCASSLPYQPQHFGDGTRLSIL.

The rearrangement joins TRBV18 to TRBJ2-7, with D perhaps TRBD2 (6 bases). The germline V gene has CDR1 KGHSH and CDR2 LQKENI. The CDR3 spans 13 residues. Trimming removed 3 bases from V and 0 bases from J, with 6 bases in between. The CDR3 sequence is CASSPTSSYEQYF. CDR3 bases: TGTGCCAGCTCACCGACTAGCTCCTACGAGCAGTACTTC.

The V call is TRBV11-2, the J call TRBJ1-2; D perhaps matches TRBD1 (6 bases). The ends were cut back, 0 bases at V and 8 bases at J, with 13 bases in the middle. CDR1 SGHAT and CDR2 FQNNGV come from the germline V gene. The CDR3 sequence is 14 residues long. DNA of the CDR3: TGTGCCAGCAGCTTAGACAGGCAGGGGCAGGGCTACACCTTC. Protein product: CASSLDRQGQGYTF.

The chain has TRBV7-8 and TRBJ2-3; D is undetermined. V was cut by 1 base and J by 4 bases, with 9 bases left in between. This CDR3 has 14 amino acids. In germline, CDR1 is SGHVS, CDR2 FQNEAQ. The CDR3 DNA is TGTGCCAGCAGCTTAGGCCTAGTGTCAGATACGCAGTATTTT. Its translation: CASSLGLVSDTQYF.

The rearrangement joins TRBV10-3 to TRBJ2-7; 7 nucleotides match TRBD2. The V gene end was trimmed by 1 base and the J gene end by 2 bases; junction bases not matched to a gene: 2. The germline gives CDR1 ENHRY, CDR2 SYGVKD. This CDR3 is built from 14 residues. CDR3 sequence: CAISELSGAYEQYF. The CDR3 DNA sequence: TGTGCCATCAGTGAGTTAAGCGGGGCCTACGAGCAGTACTTC.

The CDR3 here is CASSPQSGKNTEAFF. The CDR3, as DNA: TGTGCCAGCTCACCACAGTCAGGGAAGAACACTGAAGCTTTCTTT. The V call is TRBV18, the J call TRBJ1-1, with a weak D call TRBD1 (5 bases). CDR3 length: 15 residues. Germline values: CDR1 KGHSH, CDR2 LQKENI. Trimming took 1 base from V and 1 from J, leaving 10 bases between them.

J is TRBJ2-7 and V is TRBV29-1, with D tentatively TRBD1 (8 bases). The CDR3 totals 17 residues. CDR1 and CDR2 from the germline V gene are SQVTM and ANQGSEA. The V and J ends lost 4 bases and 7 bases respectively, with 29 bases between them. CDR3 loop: CSVGSGMRQGAGREQYF. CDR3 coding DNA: TGCAGCGTTGGAAGCGGGATGAGGCAGGGGGCTGGTCGGGAGCAGTACTTC.

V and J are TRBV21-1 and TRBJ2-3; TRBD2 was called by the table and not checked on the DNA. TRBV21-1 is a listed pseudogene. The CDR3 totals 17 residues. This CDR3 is CASSKITSGSWTDTQYF. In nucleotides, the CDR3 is TGTGCCAGCAGCAAAATAACTAGCGGGAGTTGGACAGATACGCAGTATTTT.

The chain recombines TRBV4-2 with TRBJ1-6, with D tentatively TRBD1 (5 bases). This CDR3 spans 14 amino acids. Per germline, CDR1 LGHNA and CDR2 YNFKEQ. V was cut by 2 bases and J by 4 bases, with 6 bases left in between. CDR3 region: CASSQQGYNSPLHF. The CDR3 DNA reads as TGTGCCAGCAGCCAACAGGGATATAATTCACCCCTCCACTTT.

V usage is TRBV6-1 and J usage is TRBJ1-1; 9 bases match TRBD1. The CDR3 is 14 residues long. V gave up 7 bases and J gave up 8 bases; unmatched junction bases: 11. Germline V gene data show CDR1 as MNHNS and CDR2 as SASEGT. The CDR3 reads CASKSHRGRSEAFF. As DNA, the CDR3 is TGTGCCAGCAAATCCCACAGGGGGCGGTCGGAAGCTTTCTTT.

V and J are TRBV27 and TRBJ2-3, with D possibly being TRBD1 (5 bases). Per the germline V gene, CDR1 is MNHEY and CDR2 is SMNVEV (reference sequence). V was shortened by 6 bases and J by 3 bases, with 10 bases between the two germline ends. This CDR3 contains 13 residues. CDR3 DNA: TGTGCCAGCAGGCCCCGACAGACAGATACGCAGTATTTT. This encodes CASRPRQTDTQYF.

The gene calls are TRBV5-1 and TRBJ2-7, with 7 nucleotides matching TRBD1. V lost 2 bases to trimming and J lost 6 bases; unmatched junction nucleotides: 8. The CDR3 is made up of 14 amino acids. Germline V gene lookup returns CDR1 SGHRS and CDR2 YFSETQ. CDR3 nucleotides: TGCGCCAGCAGCTTTGGGGACAGCCGGGTCGAGCAGTACTTC. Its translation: CASSFGDSRVEQYF.

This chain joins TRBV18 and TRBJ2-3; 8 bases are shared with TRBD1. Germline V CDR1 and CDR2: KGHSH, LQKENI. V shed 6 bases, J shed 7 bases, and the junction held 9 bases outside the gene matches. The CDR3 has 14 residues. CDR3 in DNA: TGTGCCAGCTCCCAAGGGACAGGCCGAAATACGCAGTATTTT. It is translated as CASSQGTGRNTQYF.

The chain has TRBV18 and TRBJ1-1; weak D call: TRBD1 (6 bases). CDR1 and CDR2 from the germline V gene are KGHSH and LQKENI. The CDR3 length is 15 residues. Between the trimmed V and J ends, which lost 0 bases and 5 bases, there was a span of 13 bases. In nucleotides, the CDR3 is TGTGCCAGCTCACCACCTCAGGGGTCAAGAACTGAAGCTTTCTTT. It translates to CASSPPQGSRTEAFF.

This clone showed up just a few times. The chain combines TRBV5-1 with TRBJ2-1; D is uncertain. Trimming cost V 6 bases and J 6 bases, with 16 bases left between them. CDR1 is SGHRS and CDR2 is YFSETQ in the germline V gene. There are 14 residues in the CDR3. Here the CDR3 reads CASTPLPSSNEQFF. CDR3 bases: TGCGCCAGCACCCCCCTGCCCTCGAGCAATGAGCAGTTCTTC.

The CDR3 DNA sequence: TGTGCCAGCCTCCGGGGGGCGGTTCAAGAGACCCAGTACTTC. Translated: CASLRGAVQETQYF. The chain couples TRBV2 to TRBJ2-5; a weak D match, TRBD2 (7 bases). Germline V gene sequence: CDR1 SNHLY, CDR2 FYNNEI. This CDR3 contains 14 residues. Trimming pared 8 bases from V and 2 bases from J, leaving 15 bases between.

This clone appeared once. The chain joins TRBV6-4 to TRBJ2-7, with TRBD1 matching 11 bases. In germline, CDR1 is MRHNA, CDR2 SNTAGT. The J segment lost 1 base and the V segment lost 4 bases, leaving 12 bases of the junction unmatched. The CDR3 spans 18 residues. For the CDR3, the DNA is TGTGCCAGCAGTGTTACCGATCCGGGACAGGGGGTTTCCTACGAGCAGTACTTC. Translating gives CASSVTDPGQGVSYEQYF.

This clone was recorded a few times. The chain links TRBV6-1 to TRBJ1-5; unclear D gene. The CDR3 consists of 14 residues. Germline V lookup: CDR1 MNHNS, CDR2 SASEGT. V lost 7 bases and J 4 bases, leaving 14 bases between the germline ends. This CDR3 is CASTNGEGNQPQHF. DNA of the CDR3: TGTGCCAGCACCAACGGAGAGGGAAATCAGCCCCAGCATTTT.

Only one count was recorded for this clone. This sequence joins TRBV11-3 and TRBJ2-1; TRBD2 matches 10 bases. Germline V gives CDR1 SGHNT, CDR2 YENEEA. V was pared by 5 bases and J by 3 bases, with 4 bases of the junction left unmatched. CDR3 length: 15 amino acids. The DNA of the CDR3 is TGTGCCAGCAGCCTACGGACTAGCGGCTACAATGAGCAGTTCTTC. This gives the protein CASSLRTSGYNEQFF.

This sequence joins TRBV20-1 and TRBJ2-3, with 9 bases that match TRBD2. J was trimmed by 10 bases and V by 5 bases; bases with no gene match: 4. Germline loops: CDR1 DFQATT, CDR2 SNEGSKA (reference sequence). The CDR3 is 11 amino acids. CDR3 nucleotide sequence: TGCAGTGCTCCTAGCGGGGAGGCGCAGTATTTT. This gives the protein CSAPSGEAQYF.

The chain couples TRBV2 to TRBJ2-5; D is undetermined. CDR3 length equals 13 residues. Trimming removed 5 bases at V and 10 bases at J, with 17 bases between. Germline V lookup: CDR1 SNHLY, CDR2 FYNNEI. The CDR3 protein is CASSPQTIRNQYF. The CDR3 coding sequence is TGTGCCAGCAGTCCTCAAACTATCCGGAACCAGTACTTC.

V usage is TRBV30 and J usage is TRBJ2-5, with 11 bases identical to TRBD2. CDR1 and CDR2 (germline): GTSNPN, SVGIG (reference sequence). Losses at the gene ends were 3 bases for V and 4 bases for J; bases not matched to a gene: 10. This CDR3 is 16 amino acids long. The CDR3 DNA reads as TGTGCCTGGAGCGTCCCGGGACTAGCGGAGACAGAGACCCAGTACTTC. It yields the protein CAWSVPGLAETETQYF. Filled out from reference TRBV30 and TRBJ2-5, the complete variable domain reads SQTIHQWPATLVQPVGSPLSLECTVEGTSNPNLYWYRQAAGRGLQLLFYSVGIGQISSEVPQNLSASRPQDRQFILSSKKLLLSDSGFYLCAWSVPGLAETETQYFGPGTRLLVL.

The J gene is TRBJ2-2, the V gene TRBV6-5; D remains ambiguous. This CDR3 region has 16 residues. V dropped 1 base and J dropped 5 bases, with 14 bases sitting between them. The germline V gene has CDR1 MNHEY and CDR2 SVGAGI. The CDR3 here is CASSYLSRVRTGELFF. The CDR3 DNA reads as TGTGCCAGCAGTTACTTATCTCGAGTTCGGACCGGGGAGCTGTTTTTT.

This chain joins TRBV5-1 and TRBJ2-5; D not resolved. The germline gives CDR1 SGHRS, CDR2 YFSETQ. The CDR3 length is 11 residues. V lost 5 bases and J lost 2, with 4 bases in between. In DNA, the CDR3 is TGCGCCAGCAGATCTCAAGAGACCCAGTACTTC. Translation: CASRSQETQYF.

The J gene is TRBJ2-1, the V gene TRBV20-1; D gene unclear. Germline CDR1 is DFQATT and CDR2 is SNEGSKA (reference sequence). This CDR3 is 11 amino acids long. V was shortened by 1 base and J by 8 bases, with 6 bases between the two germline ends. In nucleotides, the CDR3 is TGCAGTGCTAGAGTCTTCGATGAGCAGTTCTTC. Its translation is CSARVFDEQFF.

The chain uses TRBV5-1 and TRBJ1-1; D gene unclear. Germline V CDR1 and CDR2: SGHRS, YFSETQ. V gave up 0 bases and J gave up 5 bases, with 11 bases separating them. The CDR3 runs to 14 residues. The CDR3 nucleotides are TGCGCCAGCAGCTTGGAGGCCGGGAAAACTGAAGCTTTCTTT. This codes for CASSLEAGKTEAFF. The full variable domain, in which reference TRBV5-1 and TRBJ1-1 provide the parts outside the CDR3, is KAGVTQTPRYLIKTRGQQVTLSCSPISGHRSVSWYQQTPGQGLQFLFEYFSETQRNKGNFPGRFSGRQFSNSRSEMNVSTLELGDSALYLCASSLEAGKTEAFFGQGTRLTVV.

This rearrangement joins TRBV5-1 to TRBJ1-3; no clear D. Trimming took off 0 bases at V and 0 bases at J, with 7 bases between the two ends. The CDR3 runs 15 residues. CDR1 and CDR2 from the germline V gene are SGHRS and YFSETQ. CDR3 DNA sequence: TGCGCCAGCAGCTTGGCCTCGTTCTCTGGAAACACCATATATTTT. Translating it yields CASSLASFSGNTIYF.

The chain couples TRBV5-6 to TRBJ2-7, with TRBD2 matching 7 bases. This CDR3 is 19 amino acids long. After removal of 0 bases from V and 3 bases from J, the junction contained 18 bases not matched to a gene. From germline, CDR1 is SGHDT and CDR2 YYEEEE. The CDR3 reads CASSLGGASGRTVNYEQYF. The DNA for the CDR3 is TGTGCCAGCAGCTTGGGTGGCGCTAGCGGACGAACCGTAAACTACGAGCAGTACTTC.

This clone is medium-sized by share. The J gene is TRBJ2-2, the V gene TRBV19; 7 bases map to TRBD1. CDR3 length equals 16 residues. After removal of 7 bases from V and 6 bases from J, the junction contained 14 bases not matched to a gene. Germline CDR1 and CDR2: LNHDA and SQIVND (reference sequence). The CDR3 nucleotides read TGTGCCAGTAATTTGTTCGGGACAGCCATGGCCGGGGAGCTGTTTTTT. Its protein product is CASNLFGTAMAGELFF.